The 9 T cell receptor beta chains below all came from one sample that was sequenced in a study of T cells in Graves' hyperthyroidism and ophthalmopathy. The investigators amplified TCR beta CDR3 regions from RNA transcripts. The TCR CDR3 first-round RT-PCR relied on the HTBI primer set. In TCRdb, the multiplex PCR reads were re-called with MiXCR into one record per CDR3 protein. Found here are about 400,000 distinct CDR3 sequences, 13% of them singletons; the top ten hold 9.2%. Material: blood. These receptors were taken from a woman aged 18-29 years with Graves' hyperthyroidism.

This clonotype was counted at least ten times. The chain uses TRBV7-9 and TRBJ1-3; possible D gene TRBD1, 5 bases. Germline loops: CDR1 SEHNR, CDR2 FQNEAQ (reference sequence). Trimming removed 5 bases from V and 0 bases from J, with 8 bases in between. This CDR3 contains 14 residues. The CDR3 protein is CASSRDASGNTIYF. The CDR3 bases are TGTGCCAGCAGCAGGGACGCCTCTGGAAACACCATATATTTT.

CDR3 sequence (DNA): TGCAGTGCTCGTCCAGAGGGAGTCTCTGGGGCCAACGTCCTGACTTTC. Its protein is CSARPEGVSGANVLTF. This chain uses TRBV20-1 with TRBJ2-6; tentative D call: TRBD2 (5 bases). Trimming took off 5 bases at V and 0 bases at J, with 14 bases between the two ends. Germline lookup yields CDR1 DFQATT and CDR2 SNEGSKA (reference sequence). This CDR3 spans 16 amino acids.

This clonotype was detected only a few times. Being one base from a much bigger clone, this may be a read error. The chain uses TRBV9 and TRBJ2-2; TRBD2 agrees at 12 bases. Unmatched junction bases numbered 2, after V lost 4 bases and J lost 4 bases. This CDR3 has 15 residues. Germline CDR1 SGDLS, CDR2 YYNGEE. The CDR3 loop reads CASSRTSGATGELFF. In DNA form, the CDR3 reads TGTGCCAGCAGCCGGACTAGCGGGGCCACCGGGGAGCTGTTTTTT.

This clonotype was seen repeatedly, ten times or more. The CDR3 region is CASSFLGAFRGEQYF. The CDR3 DNA is TGTGCCAGCAGCTTCCTTGGAGCCTTTAGGGGGGAGCAGTACTTC. The chain combines TRBV7-2 with TRBJ2-7; maybe TRBD1 (6 bases). CDR1 SGHTA and CDR2 FQGNSA come from the germline V gene. V dropped 3 bases and J dropped 7 bases, with 19 bases sitting between them. This CDR3 spans 15 amino acids.

This clonotype was found many times. This chain connects TRBV5-1 to TRBJ1-1; no definite D call. The germline V and J ends were trimmed by 0 bases and 1 base, with 7 bases remaining between them. The CDR3 loop spans 14 amino acids. Germline values: CDR1 SGHRS, CDR2 YFSETQ. The CDR3 sequence: CASSLVGSNTEAFF. CDR3 in DNA: TGCGCCAGCAGCTTGGTAGGGTCGAACACTGAAGCTTTCTTT.

The V call is TRBV19, the J call TRBJ1-5, with no clear D. V lost 5 bases, J lost 5 bases, and 19 bases lay in between. CDR1 LNHDA and CDR2 SQIVND come from the germline V gene (reference sequence). There are 16 residues in the CDR3. CDR3 in DNA: TGTGCCAGTAGTGGTAGGGCACCCCTTTCCGATCAGCCCCAGCATTTT. It is translated as CASSGRAPLSDQPQHF.

This clonotype has a count of ten or more. The chain recombines TRBV19 with TRBJ2-5; D uncertain. V was shortened by 2 bases and J by 2 bases, with 9 bases between the two germline ends. This CDR3 is 14 amino acids long. The germline V gene encodes CDR1 LNHDA and CDR2 SQIVND (reference sequence). The CDR3 loop reads CASSIPGRQETQYF. CDR3 in DNA: TGTGCCAGTAGTATACCGGGCCGTCAAGAGACCCAGTACTTC. The full variable domain, completed using reference TRBV19 and TRBJ2-5, is DGGITQSPKYLFRKEGQNVTLSCEQNLNHDAMYWYRQDPGQGLRLIYYSQIVNDFQKGDIAEGYSVSREKKESFPLTVTSAQKNPTAFYLCASSIPGRQETQYFGPGTRLLVL.

Here the CDR3 DNA reads TGCAGTGCTAGAGGTCTCCTCAATGAGCAGTTCTTC. As protein: CSARGLLNEQFF. The chain joins TRBV20-1 to TRBJ2-1; D not certain. The CDR3 runs to 12 residues. CDR1 DFQATT and CDR2 SNEGSKA come from the germline V gene (reference sequence). Trimming left V 1 base short and J 6 bases short, with 7 bases between.

This clonotype was recorded many times. The gene calls are TRBV20-1 and TRBJ1-1, with a weak D call TRBD1 (6 bases). Germline V gives CDR1 DFQATT, CDR2 SNEGSKA (reference sequence). There are 15 residues in the CDR3. Trimming took 5 bases from V and 3 from J, leaving 19 bases between them. The CDR3: CSAHEGHPRDTEAFF. CDR3 nucleotides: TGCAGTGCTCACGAGGGACACCCCAGAGACACTGAAGCTTTCTTT.